The rows below give T cell receptor beta chains drawn from one sample of a study of OX40 agonist ivuxolimab in advanced cancers. Sequenced by immunoSEQ multiplex PCR; TCRdb stores in-frame clones only, minus some. The profile covers thousands of clones, with approximately 94% appearing a single time and around 10% taken by the ten largest. Sequenced here: CD4+ or CD8+ T cells sorted from blood, sampled in a trial of the OX40 agonist ivuxolimab. The receptors were sampled from an adult with an advanced solid tumor such as melanoma, head and neck, liver or kidney cancer. The CDR3 runs from the conserved cysteine through the conserved F or W. D genes are given only for firm matches. Clone sizes are given selectively: once, few, many, or a class where the clone is expanded.

abundance: .; j_gene: TRBJ1-6; v_gene: TRBV28; len: 15; d_gene: .; CDR3nt: TGTGCCACCCTAGGGTCTGAGTCCTATAATTCACCCCTCCACTTT; CDR3aa: CATLGSESYNSPLHF
abundance: .; j_gene: TRBJ1-5; v_gene: TRBV18; len: 13; d_gene: .; CDR3nt: TGTGCCAGCTCACCTGATCTCTATCAGCCCCAGCATTTT; CDR3aa: CASSPDLYQPQHF
abundance: .; j_gene: TRBJ2-7; v_gene: TRBV28; len: 17; d_gene: TRBD2; CDR3nt: TGTGCCAGCAGTTCTAGGGGACTAGCGCGATTGAGCTACGAGCAGTACTTC; CDR3aa: CASSSRGLARLSYEQYF
abundance: few; j_gene: TRBJ2-7; v_gene: TRBV25-1; len: 14; d_gene: .; CDR3nt: TGTGCCAGCACCGACGGGGCCATGGCCTACGAGCAGTACTTC; CDR3aa: CASTDGAMAYEQYF
abundance: few; j_gene: TRBJ1-2; v_gene: TRBV19; len: 15; d_gene: .; CDR3nt: TGTGCCAGTAGTATAGATCCCCAGGGAGACTATGGCTACACCTTC; CDR3aa: CASSIDPQGDYGYTF
abundance: .; j_gene: TRBJ1-1; v_gene: TRBV5-6; len: 12; d_gene: .; CDR3nt: TGTGCCAGCAGCGCCTGGCAGGGGGAAGCTTTCTTT; CDR3aa: CASSAWQGEAFF
abundance: .; j_gene: TRBJ2-3; v_gene: TRBV5-6; len: 17; d_gene: TRBD1; CDR3nt: TGTGCCAGCAGCTTGGTAAGGACAGGGGGTCCCACAGATACGCAGTATTTT; CDR3aa: CASSLVRTGGPTDTQYF
abundance: .; j_gene: TRBJ2-7; v_gene: TRBV5-1; len: 15; d_gene: TRBD2; CDR3nt: TGCGCCAGCAGCTTACAAGCGGGAAGCACCTACGAGCAGTACTTC; CDR3aa: CASSLQAGSTYEQYF
abundance: .; j_gene: TRBJ2-3; v_gene: TRBV2; len: 16; d_gene: TRBD2; CDR3nt: TGTGCCAGCAGCGGACTAGCGGGAGGTAAAGGAGATACGCAGTATTTT; CDR3aa: CASSGLAGGKGDTQYF
abundance: .; j_gene: TRBJ2-1; v_gene: TRBV29-1; len: 14; d_gene: .; CDR3nt: TGCAGCGTTGAGAGGGTGTCAGCGTACAATGAGCAGTTCTTC; CDR3aa: CSVERVSAYNEQFF
abundance: .; j_gene: TRBJ2-2; v_gene: TRBV11-3; len: 14; d_gene: .; CDR3nt: TGTGCCAGCAGCTTAGATCAAACCGCCCGGGAGCTGTTTTTT; CDR3aa: CASSLDQTARELFF
abundance: .; j_gene: TRBJ2-1; v_gene: TRBV2; len: 8; d_gene: .; CDR3nt: TGTGCCAGCAATGAGCAGTTCTTC; CDR3aa: CASNEQFF
abundance: once; j_gene: TRBJ1-3; v_gene: TRBV5-1; len: 15; d_gene: .; CDR3nt: TGCGCCAGCAGCCAAGAGGACAGCACTGGAAACACCATATATTTT; CDR3aa: CASSQEDSTGNTIYF
abundance: .; j_gene: TRBJ2-7; v_gene: TRBV4-1; len: 16; d_gene: .; CDR3nt: TGCGCCAGCAGCCAAGGCACGCACGACGCTTCCTACGAGCAGTACTTC; CDR3aa: CASSQGTHDASYEQYF
abundance: .; j_gene: TRBJ2-1; v_gene: TRBV9; len: 14; d_gene: TRBD2; CDR3nt: TGTGCCAGCATTCGACTAGCAAGGAGTGCTGAGCAGTTCTTC; CDR3aa: CASIRLARSAEQFF
abundance: .; j_gene: TRBJ1-2; v_gene: TRBV20-1; len: 9; d_gene: .; CDR3nt: TGCGGACAAGGGGTTGGCTACACCTTC; CDR3aa: CGQGVGYTF
abundance: few; j_gene: TRBJ1-1; v_gene: TRBV27; len: 15; d_gene: TRBD1; CDR3nt: TGTGCCAGCAGCCAAAGACAGGGGAGAAGGACTGAAGCTTTCTTT; CDR3aa: CASSQRQGRRTEAFF
abundance: .; j_gene: TRBJ2-3; v_gene: TRBV9; len: 15; d_gene: TRBD2; CDR3nt: TGTGCCAGCAGCTATAGTAGCGGGGGGACAGATACGCAGTATTTT; CDR3aa: CASSYSSGGTDTQYF
abundance: .; j_gene: TRBJ1-4; v_gene: TRBV11-2; len: 14; d_gene: TRBD1; CDR3nt: TGTGCCAGCAGCCCCGGACAGGGAAATGAAAAACTGTTTTTT; CDR3aa: CASSPGQGNEKLFF
abundance: .; j_gene: TRBJ2-3; v_gene: TRBV11-2; len: 17; d_gene: TRBD2; CDR3nt: TGTGCCAGCAGCCCAACGGGACTAGCGGGAGAAGCAGATACGCAGTATTTT; CDR3aa: CASSPTGLAGEADTQYF
abundance: .; j_gene: TRBJ1-5; v_gene: TRBV6-6; len: 15; d_gene: TRBD1; CDR3nt: TGTGCCAGCAGTTTCTCCCGACAGGGGGATCAGCCCCAGCATTTT; CDR3aa: CASSFSRQGDQPQHF
abundance: .; j_gene: TRBJ1-4; v_gene: TRBV29-1; len: 14; d_gene: .; CDR3nt: TGCAGCGCCGGGTCGGTTGCAACTAATGAAAAACTGTTTTTT; CDR3aa: CSAGSVATNEKLFF
abundance: once; j_gene: TRBJ1-6; v_gene: TRBV30; len: 14; d_gene: TRBD1; CDR3nt: TGTGCCTGGAGGGGACAGAGCAATAATTCACCCCTCCACTTT; CDR3aa: CAWRGQSNNSPLHF
abundance: .; j_gene: TRBJ2-1; v_gene: TRBV28; len: 12; d_gene: TRBD1; CDR3nt: TGTGCCACCCAGCTGACAGGGTTTGAGCAGTTCTTC; CDR3aa: CATQLTGFEQFF
abundance: few; j_gene: TRBJ1-5; v_gene: TRBV7-8; len: 16; d_gene: .; CDR3nt: TGTGCCAGCAGCGTGATGAGGGGAGATAGCAATCAGCCCCAGCATTTT; CDR3aa: CASSVMRGDSNQPQHF